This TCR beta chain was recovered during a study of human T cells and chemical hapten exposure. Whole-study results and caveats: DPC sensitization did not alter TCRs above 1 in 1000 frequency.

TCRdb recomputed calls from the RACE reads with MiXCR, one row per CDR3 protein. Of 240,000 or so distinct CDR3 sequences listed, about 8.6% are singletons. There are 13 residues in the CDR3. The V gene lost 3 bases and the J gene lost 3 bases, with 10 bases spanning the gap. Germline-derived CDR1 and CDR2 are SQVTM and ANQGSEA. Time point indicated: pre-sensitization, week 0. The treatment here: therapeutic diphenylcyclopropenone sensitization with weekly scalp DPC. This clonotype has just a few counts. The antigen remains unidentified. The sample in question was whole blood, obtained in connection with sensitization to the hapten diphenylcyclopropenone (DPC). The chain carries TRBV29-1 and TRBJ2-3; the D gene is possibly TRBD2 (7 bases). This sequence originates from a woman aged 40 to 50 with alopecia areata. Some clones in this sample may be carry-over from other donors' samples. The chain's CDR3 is CSVDGGPTDTQYF. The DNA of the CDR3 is TGCAGCGTTGACGGGGGGCCTACAGATACGCAGTATTTT.